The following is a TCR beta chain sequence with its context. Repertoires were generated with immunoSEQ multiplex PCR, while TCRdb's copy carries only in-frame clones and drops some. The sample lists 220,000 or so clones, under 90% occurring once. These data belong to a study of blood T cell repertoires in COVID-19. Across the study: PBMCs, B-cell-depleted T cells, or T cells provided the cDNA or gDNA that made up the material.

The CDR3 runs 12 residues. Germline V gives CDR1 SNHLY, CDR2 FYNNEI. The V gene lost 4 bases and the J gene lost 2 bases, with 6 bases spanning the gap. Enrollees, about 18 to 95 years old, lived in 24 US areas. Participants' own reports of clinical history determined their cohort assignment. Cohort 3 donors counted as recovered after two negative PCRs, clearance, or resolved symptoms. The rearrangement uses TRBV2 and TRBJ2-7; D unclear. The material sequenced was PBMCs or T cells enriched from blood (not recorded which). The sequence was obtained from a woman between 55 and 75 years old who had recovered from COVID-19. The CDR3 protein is CASSVSTYEQYF. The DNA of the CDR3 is TGTGCCAGCAGTGTTTCTACCTACGAGCAGTACTTC.